This is a list of T cell receptor beta chains from one sample in a study of blood T cell repertoires in COVID-19. Only in-frame clones appear in the TCRdb table, and some are missing; sequencing was by immunoSEQ multiplex PCR. This table holds around 250,000 clones, around 93% found once. The sample taken for sequencing was PBMCs or T cells enriched from blood (not recorded which). These receptors were taken from a human donor in a cohort exposed to, infected with or recovered from COVID-19 (not recorded which). The donor label of this sample is uncertain. CDR3s include the opening cysteine and the closing phenylalanine or tryptophan. D genes are given only for firm matches. Rows may omit the clone size; those that give it use once, few, many or a size class.

j_gene: TRBJ2-7; len: 15; v_gene: TRBV5-6; abundance: .; d_gene: TRBD1; CDR3nt: TGTGCCAGCAGCCGTCGGACAGGGATTAAAGACGAGCAGTACTTC; CDR3aa: CASSRRTGIKDEQYF
j_gene: TRBJ1-1; len: 16; v_gene: TRBV3-1/TRBV3-2; abundance: .; d_gene: TRBD1; CDR3nt: TGTGCCAGCAGCCAAGACAGAGGACAGGTGAACACTGAAGCTTTCTTT; CDR3aa: CASSQDRGQVNTEAFF
j_gene: TRBJ1-5; len: 15; v_gene: TRBV27; abundance: .; d_gene: TRBD1; CDR3nt: TGTGCCAGCAGTCCCGACAGGGCGGGCAATCAGCCCCAGCATTTT; CDR3aa: CASSPDRAGNQPQHF
j_gene: TRBJ2-1; len: 17; v_gene: TRBV19; abundance: .; d_gene: .; CDR3nt: TGTGCCAGTAGTATATCCGAAACAGGGAGCTCCTACAATGAGCAGTTCTTC; CDR3aa: CASSISETGSSYNEQFF
j_gene: TRBJ1-3; len: 17; v_gene: TRBV10-3; abundance: .; d_gene: .; CDR3nt: TGTGCCATCAGTGAGTCGGATCTCGGAGACTCTGGAAACACCATATATTTT; CDR3aa: CAISESDLGDSGNTIYF
j_gene: TRBJ2-6; len: 17; v_gene: TRBV7-3; abundance: .; d_gene: TRBD1; CDR3nt: TGTGCCAGCAGCCGACAGGGGGGAGTCTCTGGGGCCAACGTCCTGACTTTC; CDR3aa: CASSRQGGVSGANVLTF
j_gene: TRBJ2-7; len: 12; v_gene: TRBV6-5; abundance: .; d_gene: .; CDR3nt: TGTGCCAGCAGGGGGGGCTCCTACGAGCAGTACTTC; CDR3aa: CASRGGSYEQYF
j_gene: TRBJ1-2; len: 14; v_gene: TRBV2; abundance: few; d_gene: TRBD1; CDR3nt: TGTGCCAGCAGTAGGGCAACCGGCCGACAGGGAAGCACCTTC; CDR3aa: CASSRATGRQGSTF
j_gene: TRBJ2-7; len: 18; v_gene: TRBV30; abundance: .; d_gene: TRBD2; CDR3nt: TGTGCCTGGAGTCAGCACCCGGGGGGGGCCCCTTCAACCTACGAGCAGTACTTC; CDR3aa: CAWSQHPGGAPSTYEQYF
j_gene: TRBJ1-1; len: 15; v_gene: TRBV18; abundance: .; d_gene: .; CDR3nt: TGTGCCAGCTCACCACAACGGTTTATGAACACTGAAGCTTTCTTT; CDR3aa: CASSPQRFMNTEAFF
j_gene: TRBJ1-1; len: 19; v_gene: TRBV19; abundance: .; d_gene: TRBD1; CDR3nt: TGTGCCAGTAGTACCGGGGACAGCCGCCTTTTTTTACAGAACACTGAAGCTTTCTTT; CDR3aa: CASSTGDSRLFLQNTEAFF
j_gene: TRBJ2-1; len: 14; v_gene: TRBV15; abundance: .; d_gene: TRBD2; CDR3nt: TGTGCCACCGGCCGCCTAGCGGGGGGCAATGAGCAGTTCTTC; CDR3aa: CATGRLAGGNEQFF
j_gene: TRBJ2-6; len: 15; v_gene: TRBV7-9; abundance: .; d_gene: .; CDR3nt: TGTGCCAGCAGCTTTCCTCTTCCCGGGGCCAACGTCCTGACTTTC; CDR3aa: CASSFPLPGANVLTF
j_gene: TRBJ1-1; len: 16; v_gene: TRBV10-3; abundance: .; d_gene: .; CDR3nt: TGTGCCATCAGTGAGTCGGCAAGGGGAATGAACACTGAAGCTTTCTTT; CDR3aa: CAISESARGMNTEAFF
j_gene: TRBJ1-1; len: 14; v_gene: TRBV7-6; abundance: few; d_gene: .; CDR3nt: TGTGCCAGCAGCTTGGGGGCCGGGAACACTGAAGCTTTCTTT; CDR3aa: CASSLGAGNTEAFF
j_gene: TRBJ1-6; len: 14; v_gene: TRBV27; abundance: .; d_gene: .; CDR3nt: TGTGCCAGCAGCACTCGGGGGTATAATTCACCCCTCCACTTT; CDR3aa: CASSTRGYNSPLHF
j_gene: TRBJ1-4; len: 16; v_gene: TRBV7-9; abundance: .; d_gene: TRBD1; CDR3nt: TGTGCCAGCAGTATGACAGGGGGCGACCCTAATGAAAAACTGTTTTTT; CDR3aa: CASSMTGGDPNEKLFF
j_gene: TRBJ2-1; len: 16; v_gene: TRBV19; abundance: .; d_gene: TRBD2; CDR3nt: TGTGCCAGTAGTTTCCCCGGGACTAGCGCGTACAATGAGCAGTTCTTC; CDR3aa: CASSFPGTSAYNEQFF
j_gene: TRBJ1-5; len: 14; v_gene: TRBV6-5; abundance: .; d_gene: TRBD1; CDR3nt: TGTGCCAGCAGCCGACAGGGTCACAATCAGCCCCAGCATTTT; CDR3aa: CASSRQGHNQPQHF
j_gene: TRBJ2-1; len: 16; v_gene: TRBV14; abundance: .; d_gene: TRBD1; CDR3nt: TGTGCCAGCAGCCACCTCGGGACAGGGGGCTACAATGAGCAGTTCTTC; CDR3aa: CASSHLGTGGYNEQFF
j_gene: TRBJ1-2; len: 13; v_gene: TRBV6-4; abundance: .; d_gene: .; CDR3nt: TGTGCCAGCAGTGCTGAGGGAGGGTATGGCTACACCTTC; CDR3aa: CASSAEGGYGYTF
j_gene: TRBJ1-4; len: 13; v_gene: TRBV10-3; abundance: .; d_gene: TRBD1; CDR3nt: TGTGCCATCAAGCAGGGGGCGGAAGAAAAACTGTTTTTT; CDR3aa: CAIKQGAEEKLFF
j_gene: TRBJ1-3; len: 14; v_gene: TRBV19; abundance: .; d_gene: .; CDR3nt: TGTGCCAGTACCCCGCATAGCTCTGGAAACACCATATATTTT; CDR3aa: CASTPHSSGNTIYF
j_gene: TRBJ2-7; len: 16; v_gene: TRBV5-1; abundance: .; d_gene: TRBD2; CDR3nt: TGCGCCAGCAGCTTGGGTGGGACTAGCGTTTGGGACGAGCAGTACTTC; CDR3aa: CASSLGGTSVWDEQYF
j_gene: TRBJ2-3; len: 15; v_gene: TRBV29-1; abundance: .; d_gene: TRBD1; CDR3nt: TGCAGCGTTTGCAGGGGGCATGTCGGTGAAGATACGCAGTATTTT; CDR3aa: CSVCRGHVGEDTQYF
j_gene: TRBJ1-2; len: 13; v_gene: TRBV27; abundance: .; d_gene: TRBD1; CDR3nt: TGTGCCAGCAGTTTATCGACAGGGTTGGGCTACACCTTC; CDR3aa: CASSLSTGLGYTF
j_gene: TRBJ1-4; len: 15; v_gene: TRBV9; abundance: .; d_gene: .; CDR3nt: TGTGCCAGCAGCACGAGAGACAGGCATGGTGAAAAACTGTTTTTT; CDR3aa: CASSTRDRHGEKLFF
j_gene: TRBJ1-5; len: 16; v_gene: TRBV19; abundance: .; d_gene: TRBD1; CDR3nt: TGTGCCAGTAGTCCAGAAACAGGGGGAAGAGGTCAGCCCCAGCATTTT; CDR3aa: CASSPETGGRGQPQHF
j_gene: TRBJ2-2; len: 15; v_gene: TRBV2; abundance: .; d_gene: TRBD1; CDR3nt: TGTGCCATCACGGTCCGGGCAGGGGGCACCGGGGAGCTGTTTTTT; CDR3aa: CAITVRAGGTGELFF
j_gene: TRBJ2-2; len: 20; v_gene: TRBV5-1; abundance: .; d_gene: TRBD2; CDR3nt: TGCGCCAGCAGCCGGGACAGGGGTTTGGGACTAGCGGGGAACACCGGGGAGCTGTTTTTT; CDR3aa: CASSRDRGLGLAGNTGELFF
j_gene: TRBJ1-5; len: 16; v_gene: TRBV12-5; abundance: .; d_gene: .; CDR3nt: TGTGCTAGTGGTGGATCAACAGGGAGGGGCAATCAGCCCCAGCATTTT; CDR3aa: CASGGSTGRGNQPQHF
j_gene: TRBJ2-5; len: 18; v_gene: TRBV21-1; abundance: few; d_gene: .; CDR3nt: TGTGCCAGCAGCCCATGGGTCCCGACTAGCGGGACTAAAGAGACCCAGTACTTC; CDR3aa: CASSPWVPTSGTKETQYF
j_gene: TRBJ2-1; len: 14; v_gene: TRBV20-1; abundance: .; d_gene: TRBD2; CDR3nt: TGCAGTGCTAGTTCCCAGCGGGGGGGCAATGAGCAGTTCTTC; CDR3aa: CSASSQRGGNEQFF
j_gene: TRBJ2-2; len: 13; v_gene: TRBV10-3; abundance: .; d_gene: .; CDR3nt: TGTGCCATCAGGGACGGAGGCACCGGGGAGCTGTTTTTT; CDR3aa: CAIRDGGTGELFF
j_gene: TRBJ2-2; len: 16; v_gene: TRBV19; abundance: .; d_gene: .; CDR3nt: TGTGCCAGTAGTATAATGCACGGGGGAAGCACCGGGGAGCTGTTTTTT; CDR3aa: CASSIMHGGSTGELFF